The clone carrying this T cell receptor (beta chain) came up many times. Germline CDR1 reads MGHRA; CDR2 reads YSYEKL. V was pared by 4 bases and J by 1 base, with 8 bases of the junction left unmatched. This CDR3 spans 16 amino acids. This sample was included in a study of identical twins. TCRdb re-derived calls from the 5' RACE reads in MiXCR, one entry per CDR3 protein. The sample contains a few hundred thousand distinct CDR3 sequences, approximately 17% of which appear only once. The genes are TRBV4-1 and TRBJ1-2; 8 nucleotides agree with TRBD1. The sequence was obtained from a man in his forties or fifties in good health. Sequencing used naive T cells sorted from blood. CDR3 sequence reads: CASSPTFGQGNYGYTF. As DNA, the CDR3 is TGCGCCAGCAGCCCTACCTTCGGACAGGGTAACTATGGCTACACCTTC.